This paragraph reports one TCR beta chain. Its antigen is undetermined. The entry originates in a study of T cells after yellow fever vaccination. Making TCR cDNA involved 5'RACE template switching, which added UMIs and a universal primer site. TCRdb independently ran MiXCR on the 5' RACE reads; one entry per CDR3 protein. This table has some 250,000 distinct CDR3 sequences, 6% to 7.5% appearing once. Study-wide points: Only a minor proportion of clonotypes was detected across both CD4 and CD8 compartments. One caveat is that FACS-sorted repertoires could contain abundant clonotypes contaminating from the bulk population. Booster samples showed a return of most primary-vaccination clones (under 98% CD4, approximately 90% CD8).

This receptor was identified in a man aged 25-45 years who received the YFV17D yellow fever vaccine. This specimen consisted of CD4+ T cells sorted from PBMCs, obtained 15 days after the yellow fever booster vaccination.

The CDR3 DNA follows: TGTGCCAGCAGCAAACATCAGGGAAGTGACACCATATATTTT. This encodes CASSKHQGSDTIYF. This chain connects TRBV7-2 to TRBJ1-3, with D possibly TRBD1 on 5 matching bases. Per germline, CDR1 SGHTA and CDR2 FQGNSA. The CDR3 length is 14 residues. V was shortened by 5 bases and J by 8 bases, with 16 bases between the two germline ends.